This T cell receptor (beta chain) comes out of a study of tumor-infiltrating lymphocytes in primary liver carcinoma. Study-wide background: The five patients, who were men and women, ranged in age from 30 to 69 years. Study results and limitations: Top-250-clone fractions were significantly higher in tumors than in blood (p = 0.039).

This clonotype occurred many times. Its matching antigen is unknown. They got blood RNA out of unsorted whole blood and also pulled out germline DNA. Using a constant-region primer together with ProtoScript II reverse transcriptase, TCR beta cDNA was made from about 490 ng of total RNA. ARM-PCR, slightly modified, supplied the TCR beta libraries through three nested multiplex PCR rounds. The two initial PCR rounds, approximately 10 cycles each, used TRBV1-TRBV30 forward and C-beta reverse primers. Each CDR3 protein is one row after TCRdb ran MiXCR on the multiplex PCR reads. The table includes fewer than 400,000 distinct CDR3 sequences, 55% to 65% detected once. There are 15 residues in the CDR3. The germline V gene encodes CDR1 SGHDN and CDR2 FVKESK. V was trimmed by 4 bases and J by 1 base, leaving 11 bases between them.

The sequenced material came from peripheral blood. This receptor was obtained from a man between 35 and 55 years old with primary liver carcinoma and hepatitis B virus infection. The V call is TRBV14, the J call TRBJ2-1; tentatively, D is TRBD1 or TRBD2 (5 bases each). The CDR3 loop reads CASSPGTESYNEQFF. CDR3 DNA sequence: TGTGCCAGCAGCCCGGGGACCGAGTCCTACAATGAGCAGTTCTTC.